The source of this T cell receptor (beta chain) is a study of pediatric ulcerative colitis. Whole-study results and caveats: Total lymphocyte DNA, not sorted subsets, was the template.

Repertoires were generated with immunoSEQ multiplex PCR, while TCRdb's copy carries only in-frame clones and drops some. The table shows 55,000 to 80,000 clones, with about three quarters occurring only once. In the case of this clone: As yet, its antigen is unknown.

Trimming cost V 3 bases and J 1 base; bases outside gene matches: 5. This CDR3 has 15 amino acids. CDR1 and CDR2 (germline): SGHAT, FQNNGV. The TCR comes from a boy younger than 18 with moderate ulcerative colitis. The J gene is TRBJ2-7, the V gene TRBV11-2, with TRBD2 matching over 8 bases. Sequencing was done on a sample of blood. DNA for the CDR3: TGTGCCAGCAGCTTTGGACTAGCCGGGTCCTACGAGCAGTACTTC. Translated, it gives CASSFGLAGSYEQYF.